These 10 T cell receptor beta chains were all obtained from the same sample, sequenced in a study of identical twins. One entry per CDR3 protein, called by TCRdb with MiXCR from the 5' RACE reads. The sample yields under 250,000 distinct CDR3 sequences, approximately 11% seen once. This sample also belongs to another study, concerning yellow fever vaccine responses in identical twins.

Sequenced input: memory (CD45RO+) T cells sorted from blood. The receptors were sampled from a woman younger than 30 in good health.

This clonotype was picked up a small number of times. This CDR3 is CASSLLDGSSYEQYF. CDR3 bases: TGTGCCAGCAGCTTATTAGACGGCAGCTCCTACGAGCAGTACTTC. The V gene is TRBV7-2, the J gene TRBJ2-7; no reliable D call. V lost 2 bases and J 0 bases, leaving 11 bases between the germline ends. This CDR3 spans 15 amino acids. Germline V gives CDR1 SGHTA, CDR2 FQGNSA.

Many counts were recorded for this clonotype. The chain is built from TRBV24-1 and TRBJ2-5; D perhaps matches TRBD2 (5 bases). Trimming took 3 bases from V and 3 from J, leaving 7 bases between them. The CDR3 has 13 residues. CDR1 KGHDR and CDR2 SFDVKD come from the germline V gene. The CDR3 DNA reads TGTGCCACCAGTGATGGTAGCGAAGAGACCCAGTACTTC. Protein: CATSDGSEETQYF.

This clonotype has just a few counts. The chain uses TRBV7-9 and TRBJ2-3; no clear D gene. The germline CDR1 and CDR2 sequences are SEHNR and FQNEAQ (reference sequence). The CDR3 has 14 residues. V gave up 5 bases and J gave up 8 bases, with 17 bases separating them. The CDR3 protein is CASSRPSFEATQYF. In nucleotides, the CDR3 is TGTGCCAGCAGCCGACCAAGTTTTGAGGCTACGCAGTATTTT.

The gene calls are TRBV20-1 and TRBJ2-7, with no clear D. Germline CDR1 DFQATT, CDR2 SNEGSKA (reference sequence). The V gene lost 3 bases and the J gene lost 3 bases, with 9 bases spanning the gap. The CDR3 covers 12 residues. The CDR3 loop reads CSASTASYEQYF. CDR3 DNA: TGCAGTGCTAGCACAGCTAGCTACGAGCAGTACTTC.

This clonotype was seen ten or more times. The chain joins TRBV12-3 or TRBV12-4 to TRBJ2-2; TRBD2 agrees at 7 bases. V was pared by 5 bases and J by 8 bases, with 17 bases of the junction left unmatched. This CDR3 has 17 amino acids. The CDR3 region has the DNA TGTGCCAGCAGTCTCCTGGGGGTAGCGGGCCCTAAAGGGGAGCTGTTTTTT. As protein: CASSLLGVAGPKGELFF.

This clonotype was counted ten times or more. This rearrangement joins TRBV20-1 to TRBJ2-7; 16 bases agree with TRBD2. CDR3 length: 16 residues. The germline gives CDR1 DFQATT, CDR2 SNEGSKA (reference sequence). V lost 2 bases, J lost 2 bases, and 3 bases stayed unmatched. CDR3 protein: CSARLGTSGRAYEQYF. For the CDR3, the DNA is TGCAGTGCTAGACTCGGGACTAGCGGGAGGGCCTACGAGCAGTACTTC.

This clonotype was observed many times. This chain links TRBV25-1 with TRBJ2-1; 11 positions agree with TRBD2. J was trimmed by 9 bases and V by 7 bases; bases with no gene match: 8. The germline gives CDR1 MGHDK, CDR2 SYGVNS. This CDR3 has 14 residues. The CDR3 loop is CASTGTSGGGEQFF. The DNA for the CDR3 is TGTGCCAGCACCGGGACTAGCGGAGGGGGTGAGCAGTTCTTC. The entire variable domain, with the rest obtained from reference TRBV25-1 and TRBJ2-1, is as follows: EADIYQTPRYLVIGTGKKITLECSQTMGHDKMYWYQQDPGMELHLIHYSYGVNSTEKGDLSSESTVSRIRTEHFPLTLESARPSHTSQYLCASTGTSGGGEQFFGPGTRLTVL.

This clonotype was recorded at least ten times. The chain has TRBV28 and TRBJ2-5, with TRBD2 matching over 12 bases. Germline V gives CDR1 MDHEN, CDR2 SYDVKM. V trimming: 3 bases; J trimming: 1 base; junction bases outside the gene matches: 3. The CDR3 loop spans 16 amino acids. The CDR3, as DNA: TGTGCCAGCAGTTTGGTACTAGCGGGAGGCCAAGAGACCCAGTACTTC. Translated, it gives CASSLVLAGGQETQYF.

The genes are TRBV20-1 and TRBJ2-7, with a possible D match to TRBD1 (6 bases). CDR1 is DFQATT and CDR2 is SNEGSKA in the germline V gene (reference sequence). Trimming shortened V by 6 bases and J by 0 bases, and 9 bases separated the two germline ends. CDR3 size: 12 residues. CDR3 in DNA: TGCAGTGCGTGGACAGACTCCTACGAGCAGTACTTC. Its protein is CSAWTDSYEQYF.

This chain joins TRBV11-1 and TRBJ2-7; TRBD2 aligns across 12 bases. Germline loops: CDR1 SGHAT, CDR2 FQDESV (reference sequence). The CDR3 runs to 20 residues. V shed 2 bases, J shed 0 bases, and the junction held 14 bases outside the gene matches. Here the CDR3 DNA reads TGTGCCAGCAGCTTATCCTCACTAGCGGGAGGTACGAGGACCTCCTACGAGCAGTACTTC. Protein product: CASSLSSLAGGTRTSYEQYF.